A single sample gave rise to the 26 T cell receptor beta chains below, sequenced in a study of blood T cell repertoires in COVID-19. The table came from immunoSEQ multiplex PCR; TCRdb's copy has only in-frame clones and leaves some out. The data contain about 62,000 clones, approximately 90% of them singletons. The sequencing input was peripheral blood. These receptors came from a human donor in a cohort sampled during active COVID-19.

The chain is built from TRBV28 and TRBJ2-1; D unclear. The V end lost 4 bases, the J end lost 8 bases, and 12 bases lay between the germline ends. The germline CDR1 and CDR2 sequences are MDHEN and SYDVKM. The CDR3 totals 13 residues. The CDR3 is CASSYSIYYEQFF. CDR3 DNA sequence: TGTGCCAGCAGTTATTCCATTTACTATGAGCAGTTCTTC.

The chain is built from TRBV28 and TRBJ1-2, with D maybe TRBD1 (5 bases). Germline loops: CDR1 MDHEN, CDR2 SYDVKM. The germline V and J ends were trimmed by 6 bases and 2 bases, with 16 bases remaining between them. The CDR3 totals 15 residues. CDR3 sequence (DNA): TGTGCCAGCAGCCTAATTAGGGGACTGAACTATGGCTACACCTTC. Protein product: CASSLIRGLNYGYTF.

This rearrangement joins TRBV5-1 to TRBJ2-1, with 14 bases fitting TRBD2. Germline V lookup: CDR1 SGHRS, CDR2 YFSETQ. V lost 1 base to trimming and J lost 4 bases; unmatched junction nucleotides: 10. This CDR3 comprises 19 residues. The chain's CDR3 is CASSLPGLAGVTSYNEQFF. The DNA for the CDR3 is TGCGCCAGCAGCTTGCCGGGACTAGCGGGAGTAACCTCTTACAATGAGCAGTTCTTC. Full variable domain (rest looked up from reference TRBV5-1 and TRBJ2-1): KAGVTQTPRYLIKTRGQQVTLSCSPISGHRSVSWYQQTPGQGLQFLFEYFSETQRNKGNFPGRFSGRQFSNSRSEMNVSTLELGDSALYLCASSLPGLAGVTSYNEQFFGPGTRLTVL.

This chain joins TRBV12-3 or TRBV12-4 and TRBJ1-1; D not resolved. The CDR3 length is 12 residues. V was trimmed by 6 bases and J by 7 bases, leaving 12 bases between them. CDR3 in amino acids: CASSPDSVEAFF. The DNA for the CDR3 is TGTGCCAGCAGCCCTGACTCAGTTGAAGCTTTCTTT.

DNA for the CDR3: TGTGCCTGGAGTTTAGGACAGGGTAATCAGCCCCAGCATTTT. Translating gives CAWSLGQGNQPQHF. The chain links TRBV30 to TRBJ1-5; the match to TRBD1 covers 8 bases. The V gene end was trimmed by 2 bases and the J gene end by 4 bases; junction bases not matched to a gene: 4. The germline gives CDR1 GTSNPN, CDR2 SVGIG (reference sequence). This CDR3 is 14 amino acids long.

The sample holds one count of this clone. This chain uses TRBV19 with TRBJ1-1; D remains ambiguous. This CDR3 is 13 amino acids long. Trimming pared 7 bases from V and 1 base from J, leaving 10 bases between. Germline V gives CDR1 LNHDA, CDR2 SQIVND (reference sequence). CDR3 amino acids: CASMDGRNTEAFF. CDR3 coding DNA: TGTGCCAGTATGGATGGGCGGAACACTGAAGCTTTCTTT.

This clone was observed once. V and J are TRBV30 and TRBJ2-2; D gene uncertain. The CDR3 has 14 residues. The germline V gene has CDR1 GTSNPN and CDR2 SVGIG (reference sequence). The ends were cut back, 3 bases at V and 0 bases at J, with 8 bases in the middle. The CDR3 is CAWSPVSNTGELFF. The DNA of the CDR3 is TGTGCCTGGAGCCCAGTGTCGAACACCGGGGAGCTGTTTTTT.

The gene calls are TRBV19 and TRBJ2-1; a possible D gene is TRBD2 (6 bases). Looked up from germline, CDR1 is LNHDA and CDR2 is SQIVND (reference sequence). The CDR3 length is 16 residues. V dropped 3 bases and J dropped 0 bases, with 12 bases sitting between them. CDR3 in amino acids: CASSIRAGSSYNEQFF. CDR3 DNA sequence: TGTGCCAGTAGTATTCGGGCGGGGAGCTCCTACAATGAGCAGTTCTTC.

The chain has TRBV4-3 and TRBJ2-5; 8 nucleotides align to TRBD2. The CDR3 is 17 residues long. Trimming cost V 4 bases and J 0 bases; bases outside gene matches: 10. Germline assignment: CDR1 LGHNA and CDR2 YSLEER. Here the CDR3 DNA reads TGCGCCAGCAGCCCCGGGACTAGTAGTGAGTACCAAGAGACCCAGTACTTC. Its translation: CASSPGTSSEYQETQYF.

The chain uses TRBV30 and TRBJ1-1; 7 nucleotides match TRBD1. The V gene's germline CDR1 is GTSNPN and CDR2 SVGIG (reference sequence). The CDR3 extends over 14 amino acids. V lost 1 base, J lost 1 base, and 3 bases stayed unmatched. CDR3 residues: CAWSARTGNTEAFF. The CDR3 nucleotides are TGTGCCTGGAGTGCTCGGACAGGGAACACTGAAGCTTTCTTT.

The chain carries TRBV10-2 and TRBJ2-3, with 10 bases fitting TRBD2. V lost 3 bases and J lost 1; bases outside the gene matches: 4. Per germline, CDR1 WSHSY and CDR2 SAAADI. The CDR3 runs to 16 residues. CDR3 nucleotide sequence: TGCGCCAGCAGTGATGTCCTAGCGGGAGGCACAGATACGCAGTATTTT. It yields the protein CASSDVLAGGTDTQYF.

In its sample, this clone was seen once. The CDR3 bases are TGTGCCAGCAGCTTAGGTCAGGGAAGCTCACCCCTCCACTTT. Protein sequence: CASSLGQGSSPLHF. This rearrangement joins TRBV7-2 to TRBJ1-6; D may be TRBD1 (5 bases). Trimming cost V 1 base and J 10 bases, with 11 bases left between them. The CDR3 is made up of 14 amino acids. Germline V CDR1 and CDR2: SGHTA, FQGNSA.

The genes are TRBV27 and TRBJ2-5, with 11 bases aligning to TRBD1. Germline CDR1 is MNHEY and CDR2 is SMNVEV (reference sequence). The CDR3 length is 15 residues. Trimming took 1 base from V and 5 from J; bases not matched to a gene: 3. As DNA, the CDR3 is TGTGCCAGCAGTTTATGGACAGGGGGCTTGGAGACCCAGTACTTC. Translated, it gives CASSLWTGGLETQYF.

The chain links TRBV7-8 to TRBJ2-5, with 7 bases lining up with TRBD2. The V and J ends lost 4 bases and 5 bases, in that order; junction bases with no gene match: 7. The V gene's germline CDR1 is SGHVS and CDR2 FQNEAQ. The CDR3 totals 14 residues. The DNA for the CDR3 is TGTGCCAGCAGCTGGACCGGACTAGAGGAGACCCAGTACTTC. It yields the protein CASSWTGLEETQYF. Combining the CDR3 with reference TRBV7-8 and TRBJ2-5 gives the whole variable domain GAGVSQSPRYKVAKRGQDVALRCDPISGHVSLFWYQQALGQGPEFLTYFQNEAQLDKSGLPSDRFFAERPEGSVSTLKIQRTQQEDSAVYLCASSWTGLEETQYFGPGTRLLVL.

The chain uses TRBV5-1 and TRBJ1-1, with D maybe TRBD1 (5 bases). Germline V gene data show CDR1 as SGHRS and CDR2 as YFSETQ. The CDR3 is made up of 16 amino acids. V gave up 4 bases and J gave up 1 base, with 17 bases separating them. As DNA, the CDR3 is TGCGCCAGCAGCACTTATCCCTCGACAGAGAACACTGAAGCTTTCTTT. Residues: CASSTYPSTENTEAFF.

This chain joins TRBV6-5 and TRBJ2-5, with 8 bases that match TRBD2. V lost 5 bases to trimming and J lost 4 bases; unmatched junction nucleotides: 3. CDR3 length equals 13 residues. The germline V gene has CDR1 MNHEY and CDR2 SVGAGI. The CDR3 DNA sequence: TGTGCCAGCAGTCCGGGAGGGACAGAGACCCAGTACTTC. Its protein product is CASSPGGTETQYF.

The chain combines TRBV5-3 with TRBJ2-3; TRBD2 matches at 11 bases. TRBV5-3 is recorded as an ORF, its role being uncertain. The CDR3 loop spans 14 amino acids. The trim removed 6 bases at V and 7 bases at J, leaving 7 bases unmatched. CDR3 coding DNA: TGTGCCAGAAATCCGACTAGCGGGAAATATACGCAGTATTTT. Its translation: CARNPTSGKYTQYF.

The V and J genes are TRBV7-3 and TRBJ2-5; 10 nucleotides agree with TRBD1. Germline lookup yields CDR1 SGHTA and CDR2 FQGTGA. V trimming: 5 bases; J trimming: 4 bases; junction bases outside the gene matches: 1. The CDR3 has 13 amino acids. The CDR3 sequence: CASSGDRGETQYF. DNA for the CDR3: TGTGCCAGCAGCGGGGACAGGGGAGAGACCCAGTACTTC. Full variable domain (outside the CDR3, taken from reference TRBV7-3 and TRBJ2-5): GAGVSQTPSNKVTEKGKYVELRCDPISGHTALYWYRQSLGQGPEFLIYFQGTGAADDSGLPNDRFFAVRPEGSVSTLKIQRTERGDSAVYLCASSGDRGETQYFGPGTRLLVL.

The rearrangement joins TRBV6-4 to TRBJ2-2; TRBD2 agrees at 9 bases. V shed 4 bases, J shed 5 bases, and the junction held 8 bases outside the gene matches. The CDR3 spans 16 residues. Germline values: CDR1 MRHNA, CDR2 SNTAGT. The CDR3, as DNA: TGTGCCAGCAGTGCGCGGGAGGGCCTGAATACCGGGGAGCTGTTTTTT. Protein product: CASSAREGLNTGELFF.

The chain is built from TRBV19 and TRBJ1-5; TRBD1 aligns across 8 bases. Germline V gene lookup returns CDR1 LNHDA and CDR2 SQIVND (reference sequence). The junction had 8 bases not matched to a gene; V was cut back by 6 bases and J by 1 base. The CDR3 is 16 amino acids. The CDR3 is CASRATRTGSNQPQHF. The CDR3 DNA sequence: TGTGCCAGTAGGGCAACCAGGACAGGGAGCAATCAGCCCCAGCATTTT.

The genes are TRBV5-4 and TRBJ1-6; D might be TRBD1 (6 bases). Germline V gene sequence: CDR1 SGHNT, CDR2 YYREEE (reference sequence). Trimming removed 9 bases at V and 8 bases at J, with 21 bases between. There are 15 residues in the CDR3. This CDR3 reads CATKSGGLNYSPLHF. CDR3 nucleotides: TGTGCCACCAAATCGGGGGGGCTGAATTATTCACCCCTCCACTTT.

This clone was seen once. The rearrangement joins TRBV2 to TRBJ1-2; D uncertain. Germline values: CDR1 SNHLY, CDR2 FYNNEI. The germline V and J ends were trimmed by 4 bases and 7 bases, with 10 bases remaining between them. The CDR3 extends over 12 amino acids. In DNA form, the CDR3 reads TGTGCCAGCAGTGTGTTGCGGAGTGGCTACACCTTC. Its protein is CASSVLRSGYTF.

The rearrangement uses TRBV18 and TRBJ2-7; TRBD1 matches at 8 bases. CDR3 length: 15 amino acids. J gave up 3 bases and V 3 bases, and 7 bases lay outside the gene matches. Germline V gene sequence: CDR1 KGHSH, CDR2 LQKENI. CDR3 DNA: TGTGCCAGCTCACCCCTGGGACAGGAAGACTACGAGCAGTACTTC. Its protein is CASSPLGQEDYEQYF. Full variable domain (remainder filled in from reference TRBV18 and TRBJ2-7): NAGVMQNPRHLVRRRGQEARLRCSPMKGHSHVYWYRQLPEEGLKFMVYLQKENIIDESGMPKERFSAEFPKEGPSILRIQQVVRGDSAAYFCASSPLGQEDYEQYFGPGTRLTVT.

This chain uses TRBV20-1 with TRBJ2-1; 9 bases are a match to TRBD1. Germline V gene lookup returns CDR1 DFQATT and CDR2 SNEGSKA (reference sequence). V shed 1 base, J shed 16 bases, and the junction held 5 bases outside the gene matches. The CDR3 runs to 11 residues. CDR3 in amino acids: CSARVRDRVFF. CDR3 DNA sequence: TGCAGTGCTAGAGTCCGGGACAGGGTTTTCTTC.

This CDR3 is CASSPPGAGYNEQFF. As DNA, the CDR3 is TGTGCCAGCTCACCACCGGGGGCAGGTTACAATGAGCAGTTCTTC. This sequence joins TRBV18 and TRBJ2-1; TRBD1 is a possible D gene (6 bases). Trimming removed 0 bases at V and 4 bases at J, with 10 bases between. CDR3 length equals 15 residues. Germline V lookup: CDR1 KGHSH, CDR2 LQKENI.

The gene calls are TRBV5-1 and TRBJ2-7; the D gene is possibly TRBD1 (5 bases). CDR1 SGHRS and CDR2 YFSETQ come from the germline V gene. Trimming pared 0 bases from V and 3 bases from J, leaving 7 bases between. This CDR3 contains 13 residues. DNA for the CDR3: TGCGCCAGCAGCTTGGGACAGAACTACGAGCAGTACTTC. Translation: CASSLGQNYEQYF.